The rows below give T cell receptor beta chains drawn from one sample of a study of beta chain features in type 1 diabetes. Profiling relied on immunoSEQ multiplex PCR, and the TCRdb table lists in-frame clones only, not all of them. The profile shows roughly 400,000 clones, 9.6% of them singletons. Source material: central memory CD4+ T cells from blood. The source is a man aged 25 to 45 with type 1 diabetes. CDR3s include the opening cysteine and the closing phenylalanine or tryptophan. D genes are given only for firm matches. Some rows have no size entry. The others give once, few or many, or a class for an expanded clone.

abundance: few; v_gene: TRBV6-1; d_gene: NA; j_gene: TRBJ1-2; CDR3nt: TGTGCCAGCAGTGAAGCACGCAGTGTCTATGGCTACACCTTC; CDR3aa: CASSEARSVYGYTF
abundance: NA; v_gene: TRBV28; d_gene: NA; j_gene: TRBJ1-2; CDR3nt: TGTGCCAGCAGCCAGCCGGGGTATGGCTACACCTTC; CDR3aa: CASSQPGYGYTF
abundance: NA; v_gene: TRBV11-2; d_gene: TRBD2; j_gene: TRBJ2-1; CDR3nt: TGTGCCAGCACAGCGGGAATTGCATCTAGCGGGAGGGTCAATGAGCAGTTCTTC; CDR3aa: CASTAGIASSGRVNEQFF
abundance: many; v_gene: TRBV6-1; d_gene: TRBD1; j_gene: TRBJ1-4; CDR3nt: TGTGCCAGCAGTGAAGATTGGGGGACAGCTCTCAATGAAAAACTGTTTTTT; CDR3aa: CASSEDWGTALNEKLFF
abundance: few; v_gene: TRBV6-1; d_gene: NA; j_gene: TRBJ1-1; CDR3nt: TGTGCCAGCAGTTCGCCGGGCAGCACTGAAGCTTTCTTT; CDR3aa: CASSSPGSTEAFF
abundance: few; v_gene: TRBV19; d_gene: NA; j_gene: TRBJ2-1; CDR3nt: TGTGCCAGTAGTATTCAGTCGACCAACAATGAGCAGTTCTTC; CDR3aa: CASSIQSTNNEQFF
abundance: NA; v_gene: TRBV7-9; d_gene: NA; j_gene: TRBJ2-7; CDR3nt: TGTGCCAGCACCCCAGAGGGGGGCAGGGGGGGCTACGAGCAGTACTTC; CDR3aa: CASTPEGGRGGYEQYF
abundance: few; v_gene: TRBV10-3; d_gene: NA; j_gene: TRBJ2-3; CDR3nt: TGTGCCATCCAAGGAGCAGATACGCAGTATTTT; CDR3aa: CAIQGADTQYF
abundance: NA; v_gene: TRBV27; d_gene: TRBD2; j_gene: TRBJ2-7; CDR3nt: TGTGCCAGCAGTCCAGGGCTAGCGGGAGCCCACGAGCAGTACTTC; CDR3aa: CASSPGLAGAHEQYF
abundance: NA; v_gene: TRBV7-2; d_gene: NA; j_gene: TRBJ2-2; CDR3nt: TGTGCCAGCAGCTTAACGGGGGCGCTCACCGGGGAGCTGTTTTTT; CDR3aa: CASSLTGALTGELFF
abundance: few; v_gene: TRBV7-2; d_gene: TRBD1; j_gene: TRBJ2-3; CDR3nt: TGTGCCAGCAGCCCCCGGACAGGGCGAGATCATACGCAGTATTTT; CDR3aa: CASSPRTGRDHTQYF
abundance: few; v_gene: TRBV5-1; d_gene: NA; j_gene: TRBJ2-1; CDR3nt: TGCGCCAGCAGCTTGGACTCCACCAATGAGCAGTTCTTC; CDR3aa: CASSLDSTNEQFF
abundance: few; v_gene: TRBV4-3; d_gene: NA; j_gene: TRBJ1-5; CDR3nt: TGCGCCAGCAGCCAAGATTGGGGCAATCAGCCCCAGCATTTT; CDR3aa: CASSQDWGNQPQHF
abundance: few; v_gene: TRBV7-9; d_gene: NA; j_gene: TRBJ1-1; CDR3nt: TGTGCCAGCAGCTTAGCTACAGGGATGGGATCCACTGAAGCTTTCTTT; CDR3aa: CASSLATGMGSTEAFF
abundance: NA; v_gene: TRBV27; d_gene: TRBD2; j_gene: TRBJ2-1; CDR3nt: TGTGCCAGCATAGGGACTAGCGGATACAATGAGCAGTTCTTC; CDR3aa: CASIGTSGYNEQFF
abundance: few; v_gene: TRBV27; d_gene: NA; j_gene: TRBJ2-7; CDR3nt: TGTGCCAGCAGTTCCCTGTTCCGGGGGCCTGCGGACGAGCAGTACTTC; CDR3aa: CASSSLFRGPADEQYF
abundance: NA; v_gene: TRBV4-2; d_gene: NA; j_gene: TRBJ2-1; CDR3nt: TGTGCCAGCAGCGGGGGGCTAGCGCAGTATCACCCGCAGTTCTTC; CDR3aa: CASSGGLAQYHPQFF